These 17 T cell receptor beta chains originate from one sample sequenced in a study of blood T cell repertoires in COVID-19. TCRdb's table, derived via immunoSEQ multiplex PCR, lists solely in-frame clones and lacks some. This sample carries around 310,000 clones, roughly 91% of them seen once, and the ten largest clones take almost 9.5%. The sequenced sample consisted of PBMCs or T cells enriched from blood (not recorded which). These receptor sequences come from a woman aged 25 to 39 who had recovered from COVID-19.

This chain links TRBV7-8 with TRBJ1-4; the D is unclear. In germline, CDR1 is SGHVS, CDR2 FQNEAQ. Between the trimmed V and J ends, which lost 5 bases and 4 bases, there was a span of 14 bases. This CDR3 is 15 amino acids long. CDR3 DNA sequence: TGTGCCAGCAGCCCGGAGAGGGCGGATAATGAAAAACTGTTTTTT. This gives the protein CASSPERADNEKLFF.

V and J are TRBV7-3 and TRBJ2-5; 8 bases line up with TRBD1. The junction had 8 bases not matched to a gene; V was cut back by 3 bases and J by 5 bases. CDR1 and CDR2 from the germline V gene are SGHTA and FQGTGA. This CDR3 is built from 15 residues. CDR3: CASSLAGGFFETQYF. For the CDR3, the DNA is TGTGCCAGCAGCTTGGCAGGGGGCTTTTTTGAGACCCAGTACTTC.

The V call is TRBV7-2, the J call TRBJ2-2, with 7 bases identical to TRBD2. The V segment lost 6 bases and the J segment 3 bases; nucleotides outside the gene matches: 7. The CDR3 has 15 amino acids. The germline gives CDR1 SGHTA, CDR2 FQGNSA. CDR3 protein: CASRTNAGDTGELFF. The CDR3 DNA follows: TGTGCCAGCAGAACCAACGCGGGGGACACCGGGGAGCTGTTTTTT.

The chain uses TRBV5-4 and TRBJ1-5, with D unclear. The V end lost 2 bases, the J end lost 0 bases, and 3 bases lay between the germline ends. The germline CDR1 and CDR2 sequences are SGHNT and YYREEE (reference sequence). The CDR3 has 13 amino acids. The DNA for the CDR3 is TGTGCCAGCAGCTTTAATAGCAATCAGCCCCAGCATTTT. Its translation is CASSFNSNQPQHF.

The chain combines TRBV29-1 with TRBJ2-7; 9 nucleotides align to TRBD1. Germline values: CDR1 SQVTM, CDR2 ANQGSEA. The CDR3 is 13 residues long. V lost 5 bases and J lost 1; bases outside the gene matches: 3. Here the CDR3 DNA reads TGCAGCGTTACCGGGACAGGGTCCTACGAGCAGTACTTC. The encoded protein is CSVTGTGSYEQYF.

The chain carries TRBV4-2 and TRBJ2-2; 7 bases map to TRBD2. V lost 0 bases, J lost 5 bases, and 6 bases stayed unmatched. The CDR3 extends over 16 amino acids. Germline V gene lookup returns CDR1 LGHNA and CDR2 YNFKEQ. The CDR3 reads CASSQDRGSQTGELFF. CDR3 sequence (DNA): TGTGCCAGCAGCCAAGATCGCGGGAGTCAAACCGGGGAGCTGTTTTTT.

The CDR3 is CASSLESPVAHEQYF. CDR3 coding DNA: TGTGCCAGCAGTTTGGAGTCCCCGGTGGCCCACGAGCAGTACTTC. The chain has TRBV28 and TRBJ2-7; no reliable D call. Looked up from germline, CDR1 is MDHEN and CDR2 is SYDVKM. Trimming took off 3 bases at V and 5 bases at J, with 17 bases between the two ends. The CDR3 loop spans 15 amino acids.

The chain carries TRBV11-3 and TRBJ2-7; possibly TRBD2 for D (6 bases). The CDR3 totals 13 residues. The germline V gene encodes CDR1 SGHNT and CDR2 YENEEA. Trimming took off 1 base at V and 3 bases at J, with 7 bases between the two ends. CDR3 nucleotides: TGTGCCAGCAGCTTAGCGGAGGGCTACGAGCAGTACTTC. Translated, it gives CASSLAEGYEQYF.

This clone was found a few times. The rearrangement uses TRBV27 and TRBJ1-5, with TRBD1 identical over 7 bases. The ends lost 6 bases at V and 2 bases at J; junction bases unmatched: 7. The germline V gene has CDR1 MNHEY and CDR2 SMNVEV (reference sequence). The CDR3 has 15 amino acids. Written as DNA, the CDR3 is TGTGCCAGCAGCCCAGGACAGGATCGCAATCAGCCCCAGCATTTT. Translated, it gives CASSPGQDRNQPQHF.

This chain links TRBV10-2 with TRBJ2-5; 11 bases fit TRBD2. V was pared by 5 bases and J by 5 bases, with 7 bases of the junction left unmatched. CDR1 is WSHSY, CDR2 SAAADI, per germline. The CDR3 runs to 15 residues. The CDR3 spells CASSTTSGSGETQYF. For the CDR3, the DNA is TGCGCCAGCAGTACTACTAGCGGGAGCGGGGAGACCCAGTACTTC.

This clone has only one observation. V and J are TRBV6-6 and TRBJ1-2, with 10 nucleotides matching TRBD1. The CDR3 is 16 amino acids. Germline CDR1 reads MNHNY; CDR2 reads SVGAGI (reference sequence). Trimming removed 0 bases from V and 5 bases from J; junction bases left unmatched: 6. For the CDR3, the DNA is TGTGCCAGCAGTTACTCTGGGGACAGGGGTAGTTATGGCTACACCTTC. Protein sequence: CASSYSGDRGSYGYTF.

The V gene is TRBV3-1 (or the pseudogene TRBV3-2), the J gene TRBJ2-5; 10 positions agree with TRBD2. CDR1 and CDR2 (germline): LGHDT, YNNKEL (reference sequence). V shed 1 base, J shed 5 bases, and the junction held 4 bases outside the gene matches. The length of the CDR3 is 15 residues. CDR3 sequence: CASSQVPSGSETQYF. The CDR3 region has the DNA TGTGCCAGCAGCCAAGTTCCTAGCGGGAGCGAGACCCAGTACTTC.

CDR3 coding DNA: TGTGCCAGCAGTGAACAAAGCGGGAGTTCCTACGAGCAGTACTTC. It encodes CASSEQSGSSYEQYF. The chain employs TRBV6-1 and TRBJ2-7, with TRBD2 matching over 8 bases. The trim removed 2 bases at V and 1 base at J, leaving 4 bases unmatched. The CDR3 consists of 15 residues. Germline lookup yields CDR1 MNHNS and CDR2 SASEGT.

The V gene is TRBV12-5, the J gene TRBJ2-2; weak D call: TRBD2 (6 bases). Trimming removed 6 bases at V and 6 bases at J, with 14 bases between. CDR3 size: 14 residues. The germline V gene has CDR1 LGHNT and CDR2 FRNRAP. DNA for the CDR3: TGTGCTAGTGGCCCAAAGACTAGTGCCGGGGAGCTGTTTTTT. Its protein is CASGPKTSAGELFF.

This clone appeared once. The CDR3 sequence is CASSMSRGANTEAFF. DNA of the CDR3: TGTGCCAGTAGTATGAGCAGGGGGGCGAACACTGAAGCTTTCTTT. The chain carries TRBV19 and TRBJ1-1, with TRBD1 matching 7 bases. J lost 1 base, V lost 3 bases, and 5 bases had no gene match. Germline-derived CDR1 and CDR2 are LNHDA and SQIVND (reference sequence). The CDR3 has 15 amino acids.

The V and J genes are TRBV28 and TRBJ1-6; perhaps TRBD1 as D (6 bases). The CDR3 loop spans 16 amino acids. V was clipped by 9 bases and J by 7 bases, with 22 bases between them. Germline CDR1 is MDHEN and CDR2 is SYDVKM. The CDR3 loop reads CASKLRGTIGNSPLHF. The CDR3 DNA reads as TGTGCCAGTAAACTTAGGGGGACAATTGGGAATTCACCCCTCCACTTT. Full variable domain (outside the CDR3, taken from reference TRBV28 and TRBJ1-6): DVKVTQSSRYLVKRTGEKVFLECVQDMDHENMFWYRQDPGLGLRLIYFSYDVKMKEKGDIPEGYSVSREKKERFSLILESASTNQTSMYLCASKLRGTIGNSPLHFGNGTRLTVT.

The V gene is TRBV4-2, the J gene TRBJ2-1; 11 bases are shared with TRBD2. Germline V CDR1 and CDR2: LGHNA, YNFKEQ. Germline trimming cut 4 bases from V and 3 bases from J; bases unmatched to any gene: 2. CDR3 length equals 15 residues. The CDR3 sequence is CASSPGTSGYNEQFF. CDR3 DNA sequence: TGTGCCAGCAGCCCCGGGACTAGCGGCTACAATGAGCAGTTCTTC.